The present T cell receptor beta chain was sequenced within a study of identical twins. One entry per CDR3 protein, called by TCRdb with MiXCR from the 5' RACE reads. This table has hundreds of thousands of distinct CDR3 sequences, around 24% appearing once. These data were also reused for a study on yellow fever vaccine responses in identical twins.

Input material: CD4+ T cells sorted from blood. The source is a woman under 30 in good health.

The DNA of the CDR3 is TGTGCCATCAGCCGCGACCCTAGCGGGGGGCTCACAGATACGCAGTATTTT. This gives the protein CAISRDPSGGLTDTQYF. The genes are TRBV10-3 and TRBJ2-3; 11 bases line up with TRBD2. Germline CDR1 is ENHRY and CDR2 is SYGVKD. The CDR3 runs to 17 residues. The V gene end was trimmed by 6 bases and the J gene end by 2 bases; junction bases not matched to a gene: 10.